These 5 T cell receptor beta chains share one sample of origin, sequenced in a study of response to subunit inactivated influenza vaccine. In TCRdb, the RT-PCR reads were re-called with MiXCR into one record per CDR3 protein. The data show hundreds of thousands of distinct CDR3 sequences, with around 14% seen just once and 6% to 8% held by the top ten. Here the sequenced sample was PBMCs from blood, taken less than 15 days before vaccination. The receptor source for this set is a man in his fifties or sixties who received an inactivated influenza vaccine.

This clonotype was observed a few times. V usage is TRBV28 and J usage is TRBJ2-7; D gene ambiguous. Germline CDR1 is MDHEN and CDR2 is SYDVKM. This CDR3 has 14 amino acids. V lost 6 bases to trimming and J lost 3 bases, with 15 bases between them. CDR3 in amino acids: CASRGLGLHYEQYF. The CDR3 coding sequence is TGTGCCAGCAGGGGCTTGGGCCTTCACTACGAGCAGTACTTC. Full variable domain (rest looked up from reference TRBV28 and TRBJ2-7): DVKVTQSSRYLVKRTGEKVFLECVQDMDHENMFWYRQDPGLGLRLIYFSYDVKMKEKGDIPEGYSVSREKKERFSLILESASTNQTSMYLCASRGLGLHYEQYFGPGTRLTVT.

The chain recombines TRBV20-1 with TRBJ1-5, with D maybe TRBD1 (5 bases). Germline CDR1 is DFQATT and CDR2 is SNEGSKA (reference sequence). V was cut by 3 bases and J by 7 bases, with 13 bases left in between. This CDR3 is 13 amino acids long. CDR3 DNA sequence: TGCAGTGCTAGCCCATGGGGGGGGCAGCCCCAGCATTTT. Translation gives CSASPWGGQPQHF.

The chain employs TRBV2 and TRBJ1-5; no firm D call. Trimming shortened V by 1 base and J by 2 bases, and 15 bases separated the two germline ends. The CDR3 runs 17 residues. Germline-derived CDR1 and CDR2 are SNHLY and FYNNEI. The CDR3 spells CASSEGGGGWGNQPQHF. In DNA form, the CDR3 reads TGTGCCAGCAGTGAAGGAGGAGGAGGATGGGGCAATCAGCCCCAGCATTTT.

The CDR3 loop is CASTTLTSGKNIQYF. The DNA of the CDR3 is TGTGCCAGCACCACCCTGACTAGCGGCAAAAACATTCAGTACTTC. This chain joins TRBV5-6 and TRBJ2-4; TRBD2 matches 9 bases. V lost 6 bases and J lost 3; bases outside the gene matches: 7. CDR3 size: 15 residues. Germline V lookup: CDR1 SGHDT, CDR2 YYEEEE.

The sample holds a few counts of this clonotype. The chain carries TRBV28 and TRBJ2-5; TRBD2 matches at 14 bases. The trim removed 3 bases at V and 6 bases at J, leaving 12 bases unmatched. The CDR3 runs to 18 residues. The V gene's germline CDR1 is MDHEN and CDR2 SYDVKM. The CDR3 spells CASSFWEGLAGGSKTQYF. CDR3 nucleotide sequence: TGTGCCAGCAGTTTTTGGGAAGGACTAGCGGGGGGCTCTAAGACCCAGTACTTC.